A selection of T cell receptor beta chains follows, all from one sample in a study of cytomegalovirus exposure and HLA in healthy donors. Profiled with immunoSEQ multiplex PCR; TCRdb holds only in-frame clones, not every one. The data show about 160,000 clones, approximately 78% seen once. Material for sequencing was PBMCs. Receptor source: a woman in her late teens or twenties in good health and CMV-seronegative. CDR3s leave out the opening cysteine and the closing phenylalanine or tryptophan.

v_gene: TRBV28; j_gene: TRBJ2-5; CDR3aa: ASSFRLAGAEETQY
v_gene: TRBV5-6; j_gene: .; CDR3aa: ASRGTSGPYEQY
v_gene: TRBV5-8; j_gene: TRBJ2-5; CDR3aa: ASSLVLETQY
v_gene: TRBV28; j_gene: TRBJ2-5; CDR3aa: ASSLGREETQY
v_gene: TRBV7-8; j_gene: TRBJ2-1; CDR3aa: ASSPRQVAGNEQF
v_gene: TRBV9; j_gene: TRBJ1-2; CDR3aa: ASSVDGRVENGYT
v_gene: TRBV21-1; j_gene: TRBJ2-5; CDR3aa: ASSKRPAVAGAFETQY
v_gene: TRBV27; j_gene: TRBJ2-7; CDR3aa: ASSLSYSSYEQY
v_gene: TRBV5-4; j_gene: TRBJ2-7; CDR3aa: ASSLEAGLASYEQY
v_gene: TRBV5-1; j_gene: TRBJ2-1; CDR3aa: ASSLAGAYNEQF
v_gene: TRBV5-1; j_gene: TRBJ2-7; CDR3aa: ASSLAGAPGEQY